The 26 T cell receptor beta chains given below trace back to one sample, sequenced in a study of CD8+CD57+ T cells in acquired aplastic anemia. Template material for TCR beta VDJ and CDR3 profiling consisted of genomic DNA. TCRdb itself ran the reads through MiXCR, one entry per CDR3 protein. The repertoire has 150,000 or so distinct CDR3 sequences, less than 60% of them found once; the top ten carry roughly 1.1%. An expansion of CD8+CD57+ cells by flow cytometry had been shown in patients chosen for sequencing. The sequenced sample consisted of sorted CD4+, CD8+, or CD8+CD57+ T cells (not recorded which) from PBMCs. These receptors were taken from a human donor with aplastic anemia.

CDR3 in DNA: TGTGCCAGCAGCCTACACCAGGGGGACACTGAAGCTTTCTTT. Translating gives CASSLHQGDTEAFF. The chain uses TRBV7-2 and TRBJ1-1; 7 bases map to TRBD1. V gave up 5 bases and J gave up 3 bases; unmatched junction bases: 6. The CDR3 sequence is 14 residues long. The germline gives CDR1 SGHTA, CDR2 FQGNSA.

The CDR3 sequence is CASSIFQGADYGYTF. CDR3 bases: TGTGCCAGCTCAATTTTTCAGGGGGCGGACTATGGCTACACCTTC. The chain joins TRBV9 to TRBJ1-2, with TRBD1 matching over 8 bases. In germline, CDR1 is SGDLS, CDR2 YYNGEE. This CDR3 is built from 15 residues. With 7 bases clipped from V and 3 bases from J, the junction kept 11 bases outside the gene matches.

CDR3 sequence reads: CASRPPTGMGSPLHF. In DNA form, the CDR3 reads TGTGCCAGTAGACCACCGACAGGGATGGGATCACCCCTCCACTTT. This sequence joins TRBV19 and TRBJ1-6, with 7 bases identical to TRBD1. The length of the CDR3 is 15 residues. Germline CDR1 reads LNHDA; CDR2 reads SQIVND (reference sequence). Trimming at V came to 6 bases and at J to 10 bases, leaving 12 bases not matched to a gene.

Note on this clonotype: One base away lies a much larger clone, so this may be a sequencing read error. This chain joins TRBV5-1 and TRBJ2-2, with TRBD1 matching over 7 bases. Germline V lookup: CDR1 SGHRS, CDR2 YFSETQ. The CDR3 is 15 residues long. CDR3 residues: CAGSSGTENTGELFF. The CDR3 coding sequence is TGCGCCGGCAGCTCAGGGACAGAGAACACCGGGGAGCTGTTTTTT. The variable domain in full, completed from reference TRBV5-1 and TRBJ2-2, reads KAGVTQTPRYLIKTRGQQVTLSCSPISGHRSVSWYQQTPGQGLQFLFEYFSETQRNKGNFPGRFSGRQFSNSRSEMNVSTLELGDSALYLCAGSSGTENTGELFFGEGSRLTVL.

This clonotype appeared many times. The chain has TRBV10-3 and TRBJ1-2, with 7 bases that match TRBD1. The CDR3 runs to 14 residues. CDR1 is ENHRY and CDR2 is SYGVKD in the germline V gene. The V and J ends lost 0 bases and 4 bases, in that order; junction bases with no gene match: 2. DNA for the CDR3: TGTGCCATCAGTGAGTCCAGGGGGTCCTATGGCTACACCTTC. Amino acids: CAISESRGSYGYTF.

A note on this clonotype: One base away lies a much larger clone, so this may be a sequencing read error. The V and J genes are TRBV6-5 and TRBJ1-2; D gene uncertain. Germline CDR1 and CDR2: MNHEY and SVGAGI. This CDR3 region has 15 residues. This CDR3 is CASNYGLGANYGYTF. Written as DNA, the CDR3 is TGTGCCAGCAATTACGGTCTGGGAGCGAACTATGGCTACACCTTC.

This chain joins TRBV5-1 and TRBJ2-5; 10 nucleotides line up with TRBD1. The CDR3 covers 15 residues. J was trimmed by 0 bases and V by 5 bases; bases with no gene match: 4. Germline assignment: CDR1 SGHRS and CDR2 YFSETQ. CDR3 in DNA: TGCGCCAGCAGGAGGACAGGGGGTTACCAAGAGACCCAGTACTTC. It codes for CASRRTGGYQETQYF.

This clonotype was seen a few times. This chain connects TRBV7-2 to TRBJ2-7; D possibly corresponds to TRBD1 (5 bases). Trimming stripped 5 bases from V and 3 bases from J, with 11 bases between. The CDR3 length is 13 residues. Germline lookup yields CDR1 SGHTA and CDR2 FQGNSA. CDR3 coding DNA: TGTGCCAGCAGCCCGACAGTAAACTACGAGCAGTACTTC. It encodes CASSPTVNYEQYF. The variable domain in full, with the rest retrieved from reference TRBV7-2 and TRBJ2-7, is GAGVSQSPSNKVTEKGKDVELRCDPISGHTALYWYRQSLGQGLEFLIYFQGNSAPDKSGLPSDRFSAERTGGSVSTLTIQRTQQEDSAVYLCASSPTVNYEQYFGPGTRLTVT.

The rearrangement joins TRBV6-1 to TRBJ2-1; 7 nucleotides agree with TRBD1. CDR3 size: 16 residues. Germline V lookup: CDR1 MNHNS, CDR2 SASEGT. Germline trimming cut 7 bases from V and 7 bases from J; bases unmatched to any gene: 16. CDR3 nucleotides: TGTGCCAGCACCCGAAGAGGGGGCGCATCCCCAAATGAGCAGTTCTTC. Its translation: CASTRRGGASPNEQFF.

The chain joins TRBV7-2 to TRBJ1-1, with D unresolved. V lost 1 base and J 2 bases, leaving 8 bases between the germline ends. The CDR3 is made up of 14 amino acids. The germline gives CDR1 SGHTA, CDR2 FQGNSA. As DNA, the CDR3 is TGTGCCAGCAGCTTAGAGGTCCATAACACTGAAGCTTTCTTT. Protein: CASSLEVHNTEAFF.

This clonotype was seen at least ten times. The chain recombines TRBV5-1 with TRBJ1-1, with 7 bases aligning to TRBD1. Germline V gene sequence: CDR1 SGHRS, CDR2 YFSETQ. Unmatched junction bases numbered 9, after V lost 1 base and J lost 6 bases. The CDR3 loop spans 15 amino acids. CDR3 sequence: CASSLSAGTASEAFF. CDR3 in DNA: TGCGCCAGCAGCTTGTCAGCCGGGACAGCATCTGAAGCTTTCTTT.

In its sample, this clonotype was seen a few times. V usage is TRBV5-8 and J usage is TRBJ1-3; D is unclear. Trimming shortened V by 5 bases and J by 0 bases, and 9 bases separated the two germline ends. CDR1 is SGHTS and CDR2 is YDEGEE in the germline V gene. CDR3 length equals 14 residues. The CDR3 DNA is TGTGCCAGCAGACGCCTGGGCTCTGGAAACACCATATATTTT. Protein sequence: CASRRLGSGNTIYF.

This clonotype turned up a few times. This rearrangement joins TRBV6-2 or TRBV6-3 to TRBJ2-3; D might be TRBD2 (5 bases). V lost 0 bases to trimming and J lost 0 bases, with 10 bases between them. CDR1 is MNHEY, CDR2 SVGEGT, per germline. The CDR3 sequence is 16 residues long. The CDR3 protein is CASSYSRRTSTDTQYF. The CDR3 nucleotides read TGTGCCAGCAGTTACTCAAGGCGGACTAGCACAGATACGCAGTATTTT.

This clonotype was counted at least ten times. Written as DNA, the CDR3 is TGTGCCAGCAGCGAACCGGGACTAGCGGGGGCGAAACAAGAGACCCAGTACTTC. This codes for CASSEPGLAGAKQETQYF. This chain connects TRBV7-2 to TRBJ2-5, with 14 bases that match TRBD2. Unmatched junction bases numbered 10, after V lost 5 bases and J lost 2 bases. The V gene's germline CDR1 is SGHTA and CDR2 FQGNSA. CDR3 size: 18 residues.

V gene TRBV14 combines with J gene TRBJ2-5; no firm D call. This CDR3 is built from 12 residues. V shed 1 base and J shed 6 bases, with 6 bases lying between them. Germline CDR1 and CDR2: SGHDN and FVKESK. Here the CDR3 DNA reads TGTGCCAGCAGCCAAGGGTACAAGACCCAGTACTTC. Residues: CASSQGYKTQYF.

This clonotype was seen many times. The chain couples TRBV28 to TRBJ1-2; no definite D call. Germline V lookup: CDR1 MDHEN, CDR2 SYDVKM. The CDR3 has 12 residues. Between the trimmed V and J ends, which lost 6 bases and 7 bases, there was a span of 12 bases. The CDR3, as DNA: TGTGCCAGCAGCCCGTCTACGGGTGGCTACACCTTC. Its protein product is CASSPSTGGYTF.

As to this clonotype: One end of the junction is discordant with germline, which a read error may explain. The rearrangement uses TRBV4-2 and TRBJ2-7; D might be TRBD1 (5 bases). Per germline, CDR1 LGHNA and CDR2 YNFKEQ. The CDR3 has 12 amino acids. The CDR3: CASGHPQGEQYF. The CDR3 bases are TGTGCCAGCGGCCACCCTCAGGGCGAGCAGTACTTC.

The J gene is TRBJ1-5, the V gene TRBV7-2, with 7 nucleotides matching TRBD1. The CDR3 is made up of 15 amino acids. Germline loops: CDR1 SGHTA, CDR2 FQGNSA. The ends lost 7 bases at V and 2 bases at J; junction bases unmatched: 8. CDR3 DNA: TGTGCCAGCAAACAGGGGCCCGAGGGCAATCAGCCCCAGCATTTT. It translates to CASKQGPEGNQPQHF.

This chain links TRBV5-4 with TRBJ2-2; D may be TRBD2 (5 bases). Germline CDR1 reads SGHNT; CDR2 reads YYREEE (reference sequence). The CDR3 totals 15 residues. The V end was cut by 4 bases, the J end by 4 bases, with 14 bases between. The DNA for the CDR3 is TGTGCCAGCAGCACTAGGAACGGAGGCACCGGGGAGCTGTTTTTT. Residues: CASSTRNGGTGELFF.

This clonotype was counted ten times or more. The chain is built from TRBV15 and TRBJ1-3; TRBD1 aligns across 8 bases. The trim removed 4 bases at V and 0 bases at J, leaving 8 bases unmatched. There are 17 residues in the CDR3. The germline CDR1 and CDR2 sequences are LNHNV and YYDKDF (reference sequence). Here the CDR3 reads CATSKDRVIASGNTIYF. Written as DNA, the CDR3 is TGTGCCACCAGCAAGGACAGGGTCATCGCCTCTGGAAACACCATATATTTT.

The rearrangement uses TRBV20-1 and TRBJ2-7; 9 bases are a match to TRBD2. The CDR3 runs 13 residues. Germline values: CDR1 DFQATT, CDR2 SNEGSKA (reference sequence). J lost 3 bases, V lost 5 bases, and 5 bases had no gene match. The CDR3 reads CSARGSGGYEQYF. For the CDR3, the DNA is TGCAGTGCTCGGGGTAGCGGGGGCTACGAGCAGTACTTC.

As regards this clonotype: This may come from a read error, since a much larger clone is one base off. V is TRBV6-1 and J is TRBJ1-2; D is unclear. Trimming pared 9 bases from V and 5 bases from J, leaving 7 bases between. This CDR3 contains 10 residues. Germline CDR1 is MNHNS and CDR2 is SASEGT. The CDR3 DNA reads TGTGCCAGGGTGAGTTATGGCTACACCTTC. Its protein is CARVSYGYTF.

The sample holds many counts of this clonotype. The genes are TRBV9 and TRBJ1-6, with TRBD1 matching over 8 bases. J lost 9 bases, V lost 0 bases, and 5 bases had no gene match. CDR1 and CDR2 (germline): SGDLS, YYNGEE. This CDR3 is 15 amino acids long. This CDR3 is CASSVALDRASPLHF. The CDR3 DNA sequence: TGTGCCAGCAGCGTAGCCCTGGACAGGGCTTCACCCCTCCACTTT. The full variable domain, in which reference TRBV9 and TRBJ1-6 provide the parts outside the CDR3, is DSGVTQTPKHLITATGQRVTLRCSPRSGDLSVYWYQQSLDQGLQFLIQYYNGEERAKGNILERFSAQQFPDLHSELNLSSLELGDSALYFCASSVALDRASPLHFGNGTRLTVT.

A remark on this clonotype: One junction end does not reproduce the germline sequence, and a read error may be involved. The chain is built from TRBV14 and TRBJ2-2, with D perhaps TRBD1 (5 bases). The V gene's germline CDR1 is SGHDN and CDR2 FVKESK. There are 14 residues in the CDR3. CDR3 residues: CASSQVGVDGELFF. The CDR3 region has the DNA TGCGCCAGCAGCCAAGTAGGGGTTGACGGGGAGCTGTTTTTT.

The rearrangement joins TRBV6-5 to TRBJ1-6; D call uncertain. The CDR3 spans 16 residues. With 4 bases removed from V and 9 bases from J, the gap between germline ends came to 19 bases. Per germline, CDR1 MNHEY and CDR2 SVGAGI. The CDR3 spells CASSSKGGRPGSPLHF. DNA for the CDR3: TGTGCCAGCAGTTCGAAGGGTGGACGCCCCGGTTCACCCCTCCACTTT.

This clonotype occurred many times. The V gene is TRBV4-1, the J gene TRBJ1-6; D is uncertain. Germline V CDR1 and CDR2: MGHRA, YSYEKL. V gave up 6 bases and J gave up 7 bases, with 13 bases separating them. This CDR3 contains 14 residues. CDR3 in amino acids: CASSPAGINSPLHF. The DNA for the CDR3 is TGCGCCAGCAGTCCCGCGGGGATAAATTCACCCCTCCACTTT.